This T cell receptor beta chain was found in a study of low-dose radiotherapy and immunotherapy resistance in tumors. Across the whole study: Intravenous ipilimumab 1 mg/kg every six weeks was given with nivolumab 240 mg every two weeks.

Both TCRalpha and TCRbeta chains were reverse transcribed with V-gene-specific primers. TCR amplification involved 20 to 25 PCR cycles with a constant-region primer and V-primer adapter. In vitro transcription served to amplify the isolated mRNA. One entry per CDR3 protein, called by TCRdb with MiXCR from the reads. The data contain 85,000 to 95,000 distinct CDR3 sequences, under 9.5% of them singletons. This clonotype was seen many times. V was clipped by 4 bases and J by 0 bases, with 14 bases between them. CDR3 length: 16 amino acids. CDR1 is SGHKS, CDR2 YYEKEE, per germline (reference sequence). Sample time point: before trial treatment. In the RACIN dose-escalation trial, donors got nivolumab plus ipilimumab with aspirin, cyclophosphamide and radiotherapy.

The sequences come from PBMCs, collected before treatment. This TCR was sampled from a male donor with prostate cancer. This chain links TRBV5-5 with TRBJ1-3; D call uncertain. CDR3 sequence reads: CASSAPGANSGNTIYF. As DNA, the CDR3 is TGTGCCAGCAGCGCCCCGGGAGCCAACTCTGGAAACACCATATATTTT.